The 24 T cell receptor beta chains in this list originate from one sample, sequenced in a study of cytomegalovirus exposure and HLA in healthy donors. The PCR contained 60 Vbeta and 13 Jbeta primers. Only in-frame clones appear in the TCRdb table, and some are missing; sequencing was by immunoSEQ multiplex PCR. This table has over 150,000 clones, less than 85% appearing once. The sequenced material came from PBMCs. These receptor sequences come from a man aged 40-49 years in good health and CMV-seronegative.

This clone turned up a few times. This chain links TRBV28 with TRBJ2-7, with TRBD2 as a possible D gene (7 bases). The germline V gene has CDR1 MDHEN and CDR2 SYDVKM. Trimming shortened V by 3 bases and J by 6 bases, and 15 bases separated the two germline ends. There are 14 residues in the CDR3. In nucleotides, the CDR3 is TGTGCCAGCAGTTTTGTGGGGGGGCGGGGCGAGCAGTACTTC. Translating gives CASSFVGGRGEQYF.

This clone came up once. The V and J genes are TRBV5-1 and TRBJ1-1; D is perhaps TRBD1 (5 bases). CDR1 and CDR2 (germline): SGHRS, YFSETQ. This CDR3 is built from 14 residues. Between the trimmed V and J ends, which lost 0 bases and 4 bases, there was a span of 10 bases. The CDR3 loop reads CASSLGDFSTEAFF. In DNA, the CDR3 is TGCGCCAGCAGCTTGGGGGACTTCTCCACTGAAGCTTTCTTT.

This chain joins TRBV7-9 and TRBJ2-3; unclear D gene. Germline V gives CDR1 SEHNR, CDR2 FQNEAQ (reference sequence). V lost 4 bases, J lost 0 bases, and 17 bases lay in between. The length of the CDR3 is 17 residues. DNA of the CDR3: TGTGCCAGCAGCTCCCCGTCAAGAGGAGCTAGCACAGATACGCAGTATTTT. Protein product: CASSSPSRGASTDTQYF.

In this sample, this clone turned up a few times. The chain joins TRBV6-1 to TRBJ1-2, with 9 bases fitting TRBD1. CDR1 and CDR2 (germline): MNHNS, SASEGT. The J segment lost 4 bases and the V segment lost 6 bases, leaving 9 bases of the junction unmatched. The CDR3 is 15 residues long. The chain's CDR3 is CASSPGQGKGYGYTF. CDR3 nucleotides: TGTGCCAGCAGCCCCGGACAGGGGAAAGGCTATGGCTACACCTTC.

The chain carries TRBV19 and TRBJ1-1; 8 bases line up with TRBD1. J gave up 3 bases and V 3 bases, and 12 bases lay outside the gene matches. The CDR3 has 17 residues. CDR1 is LNHDA, CDR2 SQIVND, per germline (reference sequence). The CDR3 reads CASSMGFMTGADTEAFF. The CDR3 DNA follows: TGTGCCAGTAGTATGGGATTTATGACAGGGGCGGACACTGAAGCTTTCTTT.

This chain joins TRBV25-1 and TRBJ1-2, with TRBD1 matching over 7 bases. J was trimmed by 4 bases and V by 4 bases; bases with no gene match: 6. The CDR3 extends over 14 amino acids. CDR1 is MGHDK and CDR2 is SYGVNS in the germline V gene. The CDR3 nucleotides are TGTGCCAGCAGTGGTGCAGGGGGTCCCTATGGCTACACCTTC. Residues: CASSGAGGPYGYTF.

The gene calls are TRBV28 and TRBJ2-5; possible D gene TRBD2, 5 bases. Germline V CDR1 and CDR2: MDHEN, SYDVKM. The CDR3 length is 13 residues. The V and J ends lost 4 bases and 3 bases respectively, with 9 bases between them. The CDR3 DNA sequence: TGTGCCAGCAGTTCCCCACTAGAAGAGACCCAGTACTTC. This gives the protein CASSSPLEETQYF.

This sequence joins TRBV6-5 and TRBJ1-4; TRBD1 is a possible D gene (6 bases). Germline-derived CDR1 and CDR2 are MNHEY and SVGAGI. The V end was cut by 0 bases, the J end by 8 bases, with 10 bases between. The CDR3 is 14 residues long. CDR3 sequence: CASSYSGGAEKLFF. CDR3 DNA sequence: TGTGCCAGCAGTTACTCGGGGGGGGCAGAAAAACTGTTTTTT.

The V call is TRBV7-9, the J call TRBJ2-3; 10 bases fit TRBD2. CDR1 is SEHNR, CDR2 FQNEAQ, per germline (reference sequence). CDR3 length equals 16 residues. After removal of 7 bases from V and 1 base from J, the junction contained 8 bases not matched to a gene. The CDR3 sequence: CASKKSGGAGTDTQYF. The CDR3 DNA sequence: TGTGCCAGCAAAAAGAGCGGGGGGGCCGGCACAGATACGCAGTATTTT.

This chain joins TRBV5-1 and TRBJ1-1; D uncertain. Germline V gene lookup returns CDR1 SGHRS and CDR2 YFSETQ. This CDR3 spans 14 amino acids. V was trimmed by 0 bases and J by 1 base, leaving 7 bases between them. The CDR3: CASSLETTNTEAFF. The DNA for the CDR3 is TGCGCCAGCAGCTTGGAGACAACGAACACTGAAGCTTTCTTT.

V usage is TRBV5-6 and J usage is TRBJ1-2; no firm D call. V was clipped by 4 bases and J by 7 bases, with 11 bases between them. Germline CDR1 is SGHDT and CDR2 is YYEEEE. The length of the CDR3 is 12 residues. Written as DNA, the CDR3 is TGTGCCAGCAGCCAGAACGGGTTTGGCTACACCTTC. Protein sequence: CASSQNGFGYTF.

The V gene is TRBV4-3, the J gene TRBJ1-2; D might be TRBD1 (6 bases). This CDR3 is 13 amino acids long. From germline, CDR1 is LGHNA and CDR2 YSLEER. V was cut by 4 bases and J by 7 bases, with 13 bases left in between. The CDR3 here is CASSLSQTGGYTF. In DNA form, the CDR3 reads TGCGCCAGCAGCCTATCCCAGACAGGTGGCTACACCTTC.

The J gene is TRBJ2-7, the V gene TRBV30; tentative D call: TRBD2 (6 bases). Trimming stripped 1 base from V and 4 bases from J, with 20 bases between. In germline, CDR1 is GTSNPN, CDR2 SVGIG (reference sequence). The CDR3 has 16 residues. As DNA, the CDR3 is TGTGCCTGGAGTGGACAGATGATAGGGGCGGGGTACGAGCAGTACTTC. This gives the protein CAWSGQMIGAGYEQYF.

The CDR3: CASNPSPTGKPQHF. CDR3 DNA sequence: TGTGCCAGTAACCCAAGCCCGACAGGGAAGCCCCAGCATTTT. The chain employs TRBV19 and TRBJ1-5; TRBD1 matches at 7 bases. The CDR3 covers 14 residues. V lost 7 bases, J lost 8 bases, and 11 bases stayed unmatched. Germline V gene sequence: CDR1 LNHDA, CDR2 SQIVND (reference sequence).

The chain is built from TRBV2 and TRBJ2-7, with 7 bases lining up with TRBD1. The CDR3 covers 14 residues. Losses at the gene ends were 4 bases for V and 3 bases for J; bases not matched to a gene: 6. The V gene's germline CDR1 is SNHLY and CDR2 FYNNEI. The CDR3 DNA reads TGTGCCAGCAGTGCTATCCGGGACAGCTACGAGCAGTACTTC. Its protein product is CASSAIRDSYEQYF. Using reference TRBV2 and TRBJ2-7 for the parts outside the CDR3, the full variable domain is EPEVTQTPSHQVTQMGQEVILRCVPISNHLYFYWYRQILGQKVEFLVSFYNNEISEKSEIFDDQFSVERPDGSNFTLKIRSTKLEDSAMYFCASSAIRDSYEQYFGPGTRLTVT.

V usage is TRBV4-1 and J usage is TRBJ2-3, with a weak D call TRBD1 (6 bases). Germline V gene sequence: CDR1 MGHRA, CDR2 YSYEKL. This CDR3 is built from 16 residues. V was trimmed by 4 bases and J by 7 bases, leaving 21 bases between them. CDR3: CASSPGLQGILNTQYF. The CDR3 DNA is TGCGCCAGCAGCCCTGGTCTGCAGGGGATATTAAATACGCAGTATTTT.

Worth noting for this clone: At one end the junction does not follow the germline gene, possibly because of a read error. CDR3 region: CASSPRTSGGPLDTQYF. The CDR3 DNA reads TGTGCTAGCAGCCCCCGGACTAGCGGGGGTCCCTTAGATACGCAGTATTTT. The chain couples TRBV7-7 to TRBJ2-3; TRBD2 aligns across 13 bases. The CDR3 contains 17 residues. CDR1 SSHAT and CDR2 FNYEAQ come from the germline V gene (reference sequence).

The chain combines TRBV19 with TRBJ2-1; 7 bases line up with TRBD1. The CDR3 sequence is 14 residues long. Losses at the gene ends were 2 bases for V and 9 bases for J; bases not matched to a gene: 7. The V gene's germline CDR1 is LNHDA and CDR2 SQIVND (reference sequence). This CDR3 reads CASSILTGSFEQFF. CDR3 DNA sequence: TGTGCCAGTAGTATACTGACAGGGTCCTTTGAGCAGTTCTTC.

This clone was counted once. V usage is TRBV29-1 and J usage is TRBJ1-5; TRBD1 matches 8 bases. CDR1 is SQVTM, CDR2 ANQGSEA, per germline. The CDR3 runs 14 residues. V shed 4 bases and J 6 bases; nucleotides not matched to a gene: 8. CDR3 sequence reads: CSVVQGQGAQPQHF. CDR3 in DNA: TGCAGCGTTGTCCAGGGCCAGGGGGCTCAGCCCCAGCATTTT. Full variable domain (missing parts from reference TRBV29-1 and TRBJ1-5): SAVISQKPSRDICQRGTSLTIQCQVDSQVTMMFWYRQQPGQSLTLIATANQGSEATYESGFVIDKFPISRPNLTFSTLTVSNMSPEDSSIYLCSVVQGQGAQPQHFGDGTRLSIL.

This clone has just one count. The chain uses TRBV30 and TRBJ2-3; TRBD2 agrees at 12 bases. Unmatched junction bases numbered 7, after V lost 7 bases and J lost 2 bases. The germline V gene encodes CDR1 GTSNPN and CDR2 SVGIG (reference sequence). The CDR3 covers 15 residues. The chain's CDR3 is CASLAGGQITDTQYF. The CDR3 DNA is TGTGCCTCTCTAGCGGGGGGGCAGATCACAGATACGCAGTATTTT.

J is TRBJ1-3 and V is TRBV5-1; weak D call: TRBD1 (5 bases). This CDR3 has 13 residues. The V gene's germline CDR1 is SGHRS and CDR2 YFSETQ. Trimming stripped 3 bases from V and 9 bases from J, with 13 bases between. This CDR3 is CASSSDKLCTIYF. CDR3 nucleotide sequence: TGCGCCAGCAGCTCGGACAAGCTATGCACCATATATTTT. The whole variable domain, remainder taken from reference TRBV5-1 and TRBJ1-3, is KAGVTQTPRYLIKTRGQQVTLSCSPISGHRSVSWYQQTPGQGLQFLFEYFSETQRNKGNFPGRFSGRQFSNSRSEMNVSTLELGDSALYLCASSSDKLCTIYFGEGSWLTVV.

The rearrangement joins TRBV7-3 to TRBJ2-3; 8 bases are shared with TRBD2. Germline assignment: CDR1 SGHTA and CDR2 FQGTGA. V lost 1 base and J lost 4; bases outside the gene matches: 4. The length of the CDR3 is 15 residues. CDR3 in DNA: TGTGCCAGCAGCTTAAGCGGGGGGACCCCAGATACGCAGTATTTT. It encodes CASSLSGGTPDTQYF.

The V and J genes are TRBV6-5 and TRBJ1-5; 7 bases map to TRBD1. Germline V gives CDR1 MNHEY, CDR2 SVGAGI. The CDR3 runs 13 residues. The V gene end was trimmed by 6 bases and the J gene end by 3 bases; junction bases not matched to a gene: 2. The DNA of the CDR3 is TGTGCCAGCAGAACAGGGGACAATCAGCCCCAGCATTTT. Amino acids: CASRTGDNQPQHF.

The V call is TRBV7-8, the J call TRBJ1-2; D not certain. CDR3 length equals 16 residues. The V and J ends lost 1 base and 0 bases respectively, with 12 bases between them. CDR1 and CDR2 from the germline V gene are SGHVS and FQNEAQ. CDR3 nucleotide sequence: TGTGCCAGCAGCTTAGAGGCCAAGGGAGCTAACTATGGCTACACCTTC. It translates to CASSLEAKGANYGYTF. The full variable domain, completed using reference TRBV7-8 and TRBJ1-2, is GAGVSQSPRYKVAKRGQDVALRCDPISGHVSLFWYQQALGQGPEFLTYFQNEAQLDKSGLPSDRFFAERPEGSVSTLKIQRTQQEDSAVYLCASSLEAKGANYGYTFGSGTRLTVV.